This T cell receptor beta chain was observed in a study of beta chain features in type 1 diabetes. Note on this clone: Its target is not known.

The authors reverse transcribed all of the isolated RNA, so sequencing captured expressed TCRB transcripts. Clones were sequenced by immunoSEQ multiplex PCR, and TCRdb holds only the in-frame ones, with some missing. The table includes 640,000 or so clones, over 13% detected once. Whole-study findings and limits: Type 1 diabetes patients had TCRB CDR3s that were shorter (moderately but significantly so) in all four CD4+ subsets.

The authors obtained over 95% purity in all sorted populations. The clonotype originates from a man aged 18-30 years with type 1 diabetes. The source material was naive CD4+ T cells from blood.

DNA for the CDR3: TGTGCCAGCAGTTACATCACTGCGGGGGAGCAGTACTTC. This encodes CASSYITAGEQYF. The rearrangement joins TRBV6-5 to TRBJ2-7, with TRBD2 as a possible D gene (6 bases). The V end was cut by 2 bases, the J end by 7 bases, with 12 bases between. Germline values: CDR1 MNHEY, CDR2 SVGAGI. This CDR3 contains 13 residues.